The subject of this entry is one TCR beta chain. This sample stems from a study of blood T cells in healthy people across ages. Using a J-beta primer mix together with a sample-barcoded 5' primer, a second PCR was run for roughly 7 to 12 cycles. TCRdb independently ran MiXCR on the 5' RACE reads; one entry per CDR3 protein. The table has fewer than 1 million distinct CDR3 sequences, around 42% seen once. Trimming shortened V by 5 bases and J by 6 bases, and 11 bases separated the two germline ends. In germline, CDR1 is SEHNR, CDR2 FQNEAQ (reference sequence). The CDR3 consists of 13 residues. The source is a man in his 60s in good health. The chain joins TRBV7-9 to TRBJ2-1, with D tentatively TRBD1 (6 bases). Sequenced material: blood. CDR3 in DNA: TGTGCCAGCAGCCATCGACAGGCCAATGAGCAGTTCTTC. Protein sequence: CASSHRQANEQFF.